Sequencing of this T cell receptor beta chain was carried out in a study of cytomegalovirus exposure and HLA in healthy donors. Findings of the study overall: Among CMV-associated TCR beta chains, most appeared HLA-restricted in a later analysis.

It was with 60 Vbeta and 13 Jbeta primers that the PCR ran. TCRdb's copy holds only in-frame clones and misses some; the assay was immunoSEQ multiplex PCR. The data contain 130,000 or so clones, around 80% of them seen just once; the ten biggest clones take up roughly 5%. Trimming took 4 bases from V and 5 from J, leaving 9 bases between them. Per the germline V gene, CDR1 is MGHRA and CDR2 is YSYEKL. The CDR3 is 13 amino acids. As concerns this clone: Its antigen is unidentified.

This chain joins TRBV4-1 and TRBJ1-5; D call uncertain. The clonotype comes from a man aged 25-45 years in good health and CMV-seronegative. Sample: PBMCs. The CDR3 spells CASSPVRYQPQHF. The DNA for the CDR3 is TGCGCCAGCAGCCCCGTACGGTATCAGCCCCAGCATTTT.